This TCR beta chain was retrieved from a study of yellow fever vaccine responses in identical twins. Study-wide findings and caveats: Twins reportedly showed a vaccine T cell response that seemed partly convergent and partly personalized.

TCRdb fed the RT-PCR reads into MiXCR, producing one record per CDR3 protein. This table has 5,500 to 8,000 distinct CDR3 sequences, around 83% appearing once. Note on this clonotype: Its antigen is as yet unknown.

From germline, CDR1 is KGHSH and CDR2 LQKENI. The CDR3 covers 15 residues. Between the trimmed V and J ends, which lost 2 bases and 1 base, there was a span of 11 bases. This TCR derives from a woman under 30 who received the yellow fever vaccine. The chain has TRBV18 and TRBJ1-1; D possibly corresponds to TRBD1 (5 bases). The sample was T cells from blood (PBMCs), unsorted or a sorted subset (not recorded which), taken before or after yellow fever vaccination (not recorded which). The CDR3 region has the DNA TGTGCCAGCTCACCATCCGGGGCGCCGAACACTGAAGCTTTCTTT. Translating it yields CASSPSGAPNTEAFF.